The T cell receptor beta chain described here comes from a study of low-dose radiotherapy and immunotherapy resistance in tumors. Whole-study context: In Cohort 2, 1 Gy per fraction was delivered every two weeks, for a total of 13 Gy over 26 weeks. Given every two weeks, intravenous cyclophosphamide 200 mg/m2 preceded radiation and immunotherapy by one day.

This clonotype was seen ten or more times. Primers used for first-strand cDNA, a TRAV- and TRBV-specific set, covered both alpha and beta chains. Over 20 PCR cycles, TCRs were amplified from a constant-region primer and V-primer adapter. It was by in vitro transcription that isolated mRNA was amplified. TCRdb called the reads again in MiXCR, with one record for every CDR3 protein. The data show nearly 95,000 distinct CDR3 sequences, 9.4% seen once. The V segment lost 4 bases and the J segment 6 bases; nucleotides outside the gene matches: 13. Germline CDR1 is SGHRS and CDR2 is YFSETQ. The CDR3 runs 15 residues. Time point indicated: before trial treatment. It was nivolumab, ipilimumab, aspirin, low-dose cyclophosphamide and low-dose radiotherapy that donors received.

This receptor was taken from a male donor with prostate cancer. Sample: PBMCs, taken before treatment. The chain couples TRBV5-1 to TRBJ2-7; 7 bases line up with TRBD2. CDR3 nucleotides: TGCGCCAGCAGCGGAGGGGCTAGCGGCATGGGCGAGCAGTACTTC. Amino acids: CASSGGASGMGEQYF. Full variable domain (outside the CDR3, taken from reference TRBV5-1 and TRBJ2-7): KAGVTQTPRYLIKTRGQQVTLSCSPISGHRSVSWYQQTPGQGLQFLFEYFSETQRNKGNFPGRFSGRQFSNSRSEMNVSTLELGDSALYLCASSGGASGMGEQYFGPGTRLTVT.